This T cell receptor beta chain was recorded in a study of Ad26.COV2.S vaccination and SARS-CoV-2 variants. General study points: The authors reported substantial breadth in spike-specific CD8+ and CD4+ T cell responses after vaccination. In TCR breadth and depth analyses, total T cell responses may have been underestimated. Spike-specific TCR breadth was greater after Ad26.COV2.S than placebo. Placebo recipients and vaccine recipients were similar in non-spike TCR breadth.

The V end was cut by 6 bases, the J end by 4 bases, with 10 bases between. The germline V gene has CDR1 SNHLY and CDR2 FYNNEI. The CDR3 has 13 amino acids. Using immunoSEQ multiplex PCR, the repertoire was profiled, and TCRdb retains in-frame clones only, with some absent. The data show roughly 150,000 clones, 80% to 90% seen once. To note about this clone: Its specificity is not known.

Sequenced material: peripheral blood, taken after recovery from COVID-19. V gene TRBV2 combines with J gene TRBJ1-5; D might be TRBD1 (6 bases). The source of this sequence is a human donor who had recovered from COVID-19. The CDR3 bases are TGTGCCAGCAGAACTACAGGGAATCAGCCCCAGCATTTT. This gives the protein CASRTTGNQPQHF.